Presented here are 10 T cell receptor beta chains from one specimen sequenced in a study of blood T cell repertoires in COVID-19. Sequencing used immunoSEQ multiplex PCR; TCRdb keeps in-frame clones, though not all of them. Among under 450,000 clones, over 65% were seen once, and the ten largest hold about 1.2%. Sequencing was done on a sample of peripheral blood. These receptors were collected from a human donor with acute or convalescent COVID-19. The donor label of this sample is uncertain.

This chain connects TRBV3-1 (or the pseudogene TRBV3-2) to TRBJ2-7; D may be TRBD2 (6 bases). This CDR3 spans 14 amino acids. Trimming stripped 4 bases from V and 1 base from J, with 11 bases between. Germline-derived CDR1 and CDR2 are LGHDT and YNNKEL (reference sequence). The CDR3 region has the DNA TGTGCCAGCAGCCTCCAGGAGGGATCCTACGAGCAGTACTTC. It yields the protein CASSLQEGSYEQYF.

The chain uses TRBV18 and TRBJ1-4; maybe TRBD1 (6 bases). The length of the CDR3 is 16 residues. Germline V gene sequence: CDR1 KGHSH, CDR2 LQKENI. Deletions cut 4 bases from V and 0 bases from J, with 12 bases between. CDR3 coding DNA: TGTGCCAGCTCACTCAACCAGGGGACAACTAATGAAAAACTGTTTTTT. Translation gives CASSLNQGTTNEKLFF.

This chain joins TRBV5-6 and TRBJ2-5; 11 bases align to TRBD2. The CDR3 loop spans 14 amino acids. The V and J ends lost 4 bases and 3 bases, in that order; junction bases with no gene match: 2. Germline V gene lookup returns CDR1 SGHDT and CDR2 YYEEEE. The CDR3 coding sequence is TGTGCCAGCAGCACACTAGCGGGGGAAGAGACCCAGTACTTC. It codes for CASSTLAGEETQYF.

This rearrangement joins TRBV7-8 to TRBJ2-1, with 11 bases identical to TRBD2. In germline, CDR1 is SGHVS, CDR2 FQNEAQ. J gave up 9 bases and V 3 bases, and 10 bases lay outside the gene matches. This CDR3 is 16 amino acids long. This CDR3 reads CASSFRASGGKGEQFF. In nucleotides, the CDR3 is TGTGCCAGCAGCTTCCGTGCTAGCGGGGGGAAAGGTGAGCAGTTCTTC.

The chain employs TRBV12-3 or TRBV12-4 and TRBJ1-5; D is undetermined. The V end lost 8 bases, the J end lost 2 bases, and 10 bases lay between the germline ends. The CDR3 runs 13 residues. DNA for the CDR3: TGTGCCAGCCGACTTAGCGGCAATCAGCCCCAGCATTTT. Encoded protein: CASRLSGNQPQHF.

The sample holds one count of this clone. The chain uses TRBV9 and TRBJ2-5, with TRBD2 matching 13 bases. Per germline, CDR1 SGDLS and CDR2 YYNGEE. The CDR3 extends over 17 amino acids. The V segment lost 0 bases and the J segment 2 bases; nucleotides outside the gene matches: 4. CDR3 region: CASSVGLAGGTQETQYF. The DNA for the CDR3 is TGTGCCAGCAGCGTAGGACTAGCGGGGGGAACACAAGAGACCCAGTACTTC. The variable domain in full, with the rest retrieved from reference TRBV9 and TRBJ2-5, is DSGVTQTPKHLITATGQRVTLRCSPRSGDLSVYWYQQSLDQGLQFLIQYYNGEERAKGNILERFSAQQFPDLHSELNLSSLELGDSALYFCASSVGLAGGTQETQYFGPGTRLLVL.

This clone was counted many times. J is TRBJ2-1 and V is TRBV7-2, with D uncertain. V shed 4 bases and J shed 0 bases, with 4 bases lying between them. The germline V gene has CDR1 SGHTA and CDR2 FQGNSA. The length of the CDR3 is 13 residues. The CDR3 nucleotides are TGTGCCAGCAGCTCTAGCTCCTACAATGAGCAGTTCTTC. It encodes CASSSSSYNEQFF.

This chain joins TRBV15 and TRBJ1-1; TRBD1 matches at 7 bases. This CDR3 is 15 amino acids long. Losses at the gene ends were 5 bases for V and 4 bases for J; bases not matched to a gene: 10. Germline V lookup: CDR1 LNHNV, CDR2 YYDKDF (reference sequence). CDR3 loop: CATSSRTGYGTEAFF. The CDR3 DNA reads as TGTGCCACCAGCTCGCGGACAGGCTACGGCACTGAAGCTTTCTTT.

V usage is TRBV18 and J usage is TRBJ1-5; 7 nucleotides agree with TRBD1. V was pared by 0 bases and J by 4 bases, with 6 bases of the junction left unmatched. The CDR3 covers 16 residues. Germline V gene lookup returns CDR1 KGHSH and CDR2 LQKENI. The CDR3 region has the DNA TGTGCCAGCTCACCACCGGGGGCAGGGGGTAATCAGCCCCAGCATTTT. It codes for CASSPPGAGGNQPQHF.

The chain combines TRBV6-5 with TRBJ1-5; D might be TRBD1 (6 bases). The CDR3 totals 14 residues. Germline V gene lookup returns CDR1 MNHEY and CDR2 SVGAGI. Trimming shortened V by 7 bases and J by 9 bases, and 19 bases separated the two germline ends. CDR3 loop: CASILTGSFVPQHF. CDR3 DNA sequence: TGTGCCAGCATATTAACAGGGAGCTTCGTGCCCCAGCATTTT.